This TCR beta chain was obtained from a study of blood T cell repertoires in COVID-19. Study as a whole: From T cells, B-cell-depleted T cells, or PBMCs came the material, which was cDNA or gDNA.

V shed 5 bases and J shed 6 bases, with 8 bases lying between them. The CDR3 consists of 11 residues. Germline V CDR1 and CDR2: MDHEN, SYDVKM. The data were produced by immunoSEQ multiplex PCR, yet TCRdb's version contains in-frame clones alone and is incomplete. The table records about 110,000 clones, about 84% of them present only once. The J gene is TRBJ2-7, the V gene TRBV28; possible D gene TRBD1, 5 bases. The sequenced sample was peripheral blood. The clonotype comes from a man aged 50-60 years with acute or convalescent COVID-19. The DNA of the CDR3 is TGTGCCAGCAGTGGCAGGGCCGAGCAGTACTTC. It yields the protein CASSGRAEQYF.